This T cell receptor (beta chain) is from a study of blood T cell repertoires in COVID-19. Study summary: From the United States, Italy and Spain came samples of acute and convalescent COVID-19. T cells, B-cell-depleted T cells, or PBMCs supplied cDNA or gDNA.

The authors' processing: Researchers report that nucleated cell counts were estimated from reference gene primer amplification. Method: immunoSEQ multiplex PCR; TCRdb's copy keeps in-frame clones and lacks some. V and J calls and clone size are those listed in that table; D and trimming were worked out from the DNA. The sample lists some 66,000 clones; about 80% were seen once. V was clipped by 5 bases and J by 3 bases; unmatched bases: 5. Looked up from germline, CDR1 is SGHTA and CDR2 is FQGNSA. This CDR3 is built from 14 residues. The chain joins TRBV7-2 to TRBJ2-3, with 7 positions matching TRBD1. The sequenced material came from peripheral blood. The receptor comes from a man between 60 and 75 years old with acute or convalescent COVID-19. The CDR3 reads CASSVDRATDTQYF. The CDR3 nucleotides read TGTGCCAGCAGCGTCGACAGGGCGACAGATACGCAGTATTTT.